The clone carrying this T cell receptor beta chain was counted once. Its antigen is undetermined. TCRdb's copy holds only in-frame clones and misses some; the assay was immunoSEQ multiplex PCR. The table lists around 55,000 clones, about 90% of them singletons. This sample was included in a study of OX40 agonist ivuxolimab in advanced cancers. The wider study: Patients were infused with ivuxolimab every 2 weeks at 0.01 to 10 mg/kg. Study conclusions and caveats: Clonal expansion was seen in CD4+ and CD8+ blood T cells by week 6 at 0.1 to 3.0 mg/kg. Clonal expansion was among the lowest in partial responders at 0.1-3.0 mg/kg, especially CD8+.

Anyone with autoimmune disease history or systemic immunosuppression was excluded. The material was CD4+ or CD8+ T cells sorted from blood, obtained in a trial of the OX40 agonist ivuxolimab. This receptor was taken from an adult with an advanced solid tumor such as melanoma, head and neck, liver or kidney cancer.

CDR3: CASSDIGRSSYNEQFF. CDR3 sequence (DNA): TGTGCCAGCAGCGACATCGGGAGGAGCTCCTACAATGAGCAGTTCTTC. The V and J genes are TRBV5-8 and TRBJ2-1; 7 positions agree with TRBD2. Germline CDR1 and CDR2: SGHTS and YDEGEE. Germline trimming cut 4 bases from V and 0 bases from J; bases unmatched to any gene: 7. This CDR3 has 16 residues.